The text below deals with one T cell receptor (beta chain). Original analysis: For nucleated cells, counts were estimated from reference gene primer amplification. TCRdb keeps only in-frame clones here, not all; method: immunoSEQ multiplex PCR. V, J and clone size are taken as reported in that table, and D and trimming were inferred from the DNA itself. The sample carries 150,000 or so clones, around 85% recorded once. The sample originates from a study of blood T cell repertoires in COVID-19. In the study overall: COVID-19 samples collected from the United States, Italy and Spain covered acute and convalescent phases. Sources were T cells, B-cell-depleted T cells, or PBMCs; the material itself was cDNA or gDNA.

Per germline, CDR1 MNHEY and CDR2 SMNVEV (reference sequence). Trimming took off 6 bases at V and 3 bases at J, with 11 bases between the two ends. The CDR3 has 14 residues. Sample: peripheral blood. This TCR was sampled from a woman in her seventies with acute or convalescent COVID-19. The rearrangement joins TRBV27 to TRBJ2-2; D perhaps matches TRBD2 (7 bases). This CDR3 reads CASRAGAYTGELFF. DNA for the CDR3: TGTGCCAGCAGGGCGGGGGCTTACACCGGGGAGCTGTTTTTT.